A selection of T cell receptor beta chains follows, all from one sample in a study of T-cell reconstitution after alpha-beta-depleted transplantation in children. TCRdb fed the PCR reads into MiXCR, producing one record per CDR3 protein. Of roughly 310,000 distinct CDR3 sequences in the sample, approximately 23% were seen once. Sample: PBMCs, mostly from graft donor cells, taken 180 days after TCRalphabeta/CD19-depleted stem cell transplant. The receptors shown here come from a male patient younger than 18 who had a stem cell transplant for acute lymphoblastic leukemia, so the T cells may come from the graft donor. Each CDR3 is given with its conserved first and last residue. Fields, in order: V gene, J gene, clone size, D gene, CDR3 protein, CDR3 DNA. D genes are given only for firm matches. Some rows have no size entry. The others give once, few or many, or a class for an expanded clone.

>TRBV5-1|TRBJ1-5|.|TRBD1
CASSQTGDTQHF
TGCGCCAGCAGTCAAACAGGGGATACGCAGCATTTT
>TRBV4-1|TRBJ2-2|many|.
CASSLDPRLTGELFF
TGCGCCAGCAGCCTCGATCCCAGATTGACCGGGGAGCTGTTTTTT
>TRBV9|TRBJ1-1|.|TRBD1
CASSELRGLGTEAFF
TGTGCCAGCAGTGAACTCAGGGGGCTTGGCACTGAAGCTTTCTTT
>TRBV7-8|TRBJ2-7|.|.
CASSLGPGPETAYEQYF
TGTGCCAGCAGCTTGGGGCCTGGACCGGAAACCGCCTACGAGCAGTACTTC
>TRBV12-3/TRBV12-4|TRBJ2-6|.|.
CASSPAGANVLTF
TGTGCCAGCAGTCCAGCTGGGGCCAACGTCCTGACTTTC
>TRBV5-1|TRBJ2-5|few|.
CASSLDHRSETQYF
TGCGCCAGCAGCTTGGATCATAGGTCGGAGACCCAGTACTTC
>TRBV2|TRBJ2-7|few|TRBD1
CASSGQGLSGEQYF
TGTGCCAGCAGTGGACAGGGCCTCTCAGGGGAGCAGTACTTC
>TRBV5-1|TRBJ1-1|.|.
CASSFSVASREAFF
TGCGCCAGCAGCTTTTCAGTGGCATCTAGGGAGGCTTTCTTT
>TRBV4-1|TRBJ1-2|.|.
CASSKQGYGYTF
TGCGCCAGCAGCAAACAGGGCTATGGCTACACCTTC
>TRBV5-1|TRBJ1-1|.|.
CASSFSGANTEAFF
TGCGCCAGCAGCTTTTCCGGGGCGAACACTGAAGCTTTCTTT
>TRBV12-3/TRBV12-4|TRBJ2-7|few|.
CASSLVARAHEQYF
TGTGCCAGCAGTTTAGTTGCCAGGGCCCACGAGCAGTACTTC
>TRBV10-3|TRBJ2-6|few|TRBD2
CAIQRPGLAGGGGVLTF
TGTGCCATCCAGCGGCCTGGACTAGCGGGAGGCGGCGGCGTCCTGACTTTC
>TRBV20-1|TRBJ2-7|.|TRBD2
CSARDGGGPLYEQYF
TGCAGTGCTAGAGATGGGGGAGGGCCCCTCTACGAGCAGTACTTC
>TRBV7-9|TRBJ2-3|.|.
CASSPTRGDTQYF
TGTGCCAGCAGCCCCACAAGGGGAGATACGCAGTATTTT
>TRBV27|TRBJ2-7|.|.
CASARDFAYEQYF
TGTGCCAGCGCCCGGGACTTTGCCTACGAGCAGTACTTC
>TRBV11-2|TRBJ2-7|few|.
CASSSQPSRGEQYF
TGTGCCAGCAGCTCCCAACCATCGAGGGGCGAGCAGTACTTC
>TRBV27|TRBJ2-7|few|TRBD2
CASRGERGYYEQYF
TGTGCCAGCAGAGGAGAGCGGGGCTACTACGAGCAGTACTTC
>TRBV29-1|TRBJ1-1|.|.
CSVATRANTEAFF
TGCAGCGTTGCTACGAGGGCGAACACTGAAGCTTTCTTT
>TRBV5-1|TRBJ2-7|.|TRBD2
CASSVDLAGGPYEQYF
TGCGCCAGCAGCGTGGATCTAGCGGGAGGGCCCTACGAGCAGTACTTC
>TRBV9|TRBJ2-7|.|.
CASSVASPYEQYF
TGTGCCAGCAGCGTAGCCAGCCCCTACGAGCAGTACTTC
>TRBV7-9|TRBJ2-6|many|.
CASSGANVLTF
TGTGCCAGCTCTGGGGCCAACGTCCTGACTTTC
>TRBV4-2|TRBJ2-7|.|TRBD1
CASSQVGRQGSYEQHF
TGTGCCAGCAGCCAAGTTGGGCGACAGGGCAGCTACGAGCAGCACTTC
>TRBV7-9|TRBJ1-1|few|TRBD1
CASRRPGQGFTEAFF
TGTGCCAGCAGGCGACCGGGACAGGGTTTCACTGAAGCTTTCTTT
>TRBV20-1|TRBJ2-2|few|.
CSARVRNTGELFF
TGCAGTGCTAGAGTTAGAAACACCGGGGAGCTGTTTTTT
>TRBV29-1|TRBJ2-2|few|.
CSVEGRGNTGELFF
TGCAGCGTTGAGGGCAGGGGGAACACCGGGGAGCTGTTTTTT
>TRBV29-1|TRBJ2-2|.|TRBD1
CSVELGDRNTGELFF
TGCAGCGTTGAACTTGGGGACAGAAACACCGGGGAGCTGTTTTTT
>TRBV20-1|TRBJ2-7|few|TRBD2
CSASSAGATYEQYF
TGCAGTGCTAGTTCGGCGGGAGCGACCTACGAGCAGTACTTC
>TRBV5-1|TRBJ1-2|.|TRBD1
CASSFGTGRRSMSYTF
TGCGCCAGCAGCTTCGGGACAGGGAGACGCTCTATGAGCTACACCTTC
>TRBV27|TRBJ2-1|.|.
CASSYSGAHNEQFF
TGTGCCAGCAGTTATTCAGGGGCCCACAATGAGCAGTTCTTC
>TRBV6-1|TRBJ2-1|many|.
CASSRGHLLTNEQFF
TGTGCCAGCAGCCGAGGACATCTCCTTACCAATGAGCAGTTCTTC
>TRBV7-2|TRBJ2-1|.|TRBD2
CASSRGLAGKNEQFF
TGTGCCAGCAGCCGGGGACTAGCGGGGAAAAATGAGCAGTTCTTC
>TRBV20-1|TRBJ2-7|.|.
CRARARTF
TGCAGGGCGAGGGCAAGGACCTTC
>TRBV2|TRBJ2-7|.|TRBD2
CASSEERGRISYEQYF
TGTGCCAGCAGTGAAGAGCGCGGGAGGATTTCCTACGAGCAGTACTTC
>TRBV7-8|TRBJ2-4|few|.
CASSPTQAVLAKNIQYF
TGTGCCAGCAGCCCAACACAGGCCGTTCTAGCCAAAAACATTCAGTACTTC